Below are 20 T cell receptor beta chains sequenced from a single sample in a study of blood T cell repertoires in COVID-19 (dated by TCRdb to about 2020). Library method: the immunoSEQ multiplex PCR assay. Entries here come from immuneACCESS through TCRdb and include only in-frame sequences with V and J called. Some clones fail to appear in such tables; in the studies checked, an unresolved V gene covers under half of the shortfall, and the cause of the remainder is unknown. The sample has a few hundred thousand clones on record, roughly 89% of them singletons. Of the sample, 1.9% is held by the ten largest clones. The sample consisted of PBMCs or T cells enriched from blood (not recorded which). These TCRs come from a woman aged 55-70 years who had recovered from COVID-19.

This chain links TRBV10-1 with TRBJ2-1, with 8 bases identical to TRBD1. CDR1 and CDR2 (germline): WNHNN, SYGVQD (reference sequence). The CDR3 extends over 15 amino acids. Trimming took 3 bases from V and 2 from J; bases not matched to a gene: 3. This CDR3 reads CASSDNRGAYNEQFF. The CDR3 DNA reads TGCGCCAGCAGTGATAACAGGGGGGCCTACAATGAGCAGTTCTTC.

This clone was detected only once. The V gene is TRBV3-1 (or the pseudogene TRBV3-2), the J gene TRBJ1-3; maybe TRBD1 (6 bases). This CDR3 is built from 17 residues. Germline V CDR1 and CDR2: LGHDT, YNNKEL (reference sequence). V was shortened by 4 bases and J by 0 bases, with 16 bases between the two germline ends. The CDR3 region is CASSLRTASPSGNTIYF. For the CDR3, the DNA is TGTGCCAGCAGCCTTCGGACAGCCAGCCCCTCTGGAAACACCATATATTTT.

The chain is built from TRBV11-1 and TRBJ2-5; D remains unclear. V was clipped by 1 base and J by 5 bases, with 8 bases between them. This CDR3 has 13 amino acids. CDR1 SGHAT and CDR2 FQDESV come from the germline V gene (reference sequence). The CDR3 is CASSLGQPETQYF. The CDR3 DNA is TGTGCCAGCAGCTTAGGGCAACCGGAGACCCAGTACTTC.

The chain combines TRBV28 with TRBJ2-2; 8 nucleotides align to TRBD2. Trimming removed 4 bases from V and 7 bases from J; junction bases left unmatched: 11. The CDR3 runs to 16 residues. Germline assignment: CDR1 MDHEN and CDR2 SYDVKM. DNA for the CDR3: TGTGCCAGCAGTTCCCGGGGTAGCGGGGTATTCGGGGAGCTGTTTTTT. This sequence encodes CASSSRGSGVFGELFF.

The V call is TRBV5-1, the J call TRBJ1-1; 7 bases are a match to TRBD1. Per germline, CDR1 SGHRS and CDR2 YFSETQ. The CDR3 spans 15 residues. V was pared by 3 bases and J by 10 bases, with 15 bases of the junction left unmatched. This CDR3 reads CASSWTRQGSEAAFF. CDR3 DNA sequence: TGCGCCAGCAGCTGGACACGACAGGGATCGGAAGCAGCTTTCTTT.

The rearrangement links TRBV28 to TRBJ1-5, with D possibly being TRBD1 (6 bases). Per the germline V gene, CDR1 is MDHEN and CDR2 is SYDVKM. There are 21 residues in the CDR3. The germline V and J ends were trimmed by 4 bases and 2 bases, with 30 bases remaining between them. The CDR3, as DNA: TGTGCCAGCAGTTCTATACCGTGGGAGGGGGGTAAAGTTGATGGCAATCAGCCCCAGCATTTT. Its protein product is CASSSIPWEGGKVDGNQPQHF.

The chain combines TRBV20-1 with TRBJ1-1; the D gene is possibly TRBD1 (6 bases). Deletions cut 0 bases from V and 12 bases from J, with 11 bases between. This CDR3 has 11 amino acids. Germline V gives CDR1 DFQATT, CDR2 SNEGSKA (reference sequence). The CDR3 protein is CSAREGGTTFF. The CDR3 coding sequence is TGCAGTGCTAGAGAAGGTGGGACAACTTTCTTT.

In this sample, this clone turned up a few times. The rearrangement links TRBV14 to TRBJ2-3; 8 nucleotides align to TRBD2. V dropped 2 bases and J dropped 3; count of bases not matched to a gene: 7. There are 16 residues in the CDR3. Germline V gene sequence: CDR1 SGHDN, CDR2 FVKESK. This CDR3 reads CASSQRVAGSTDTQYF. CDR3 sequence (DNA): TGTGCCAGCAGCCAACGAGTAGCGGGATCGACAGATACGCAGTATTTT. The full variable domain, rest sourced from reference TRBV14 and TRBJ2-3, is EAGVTQFPSHSVIEKGQTVTLRCDPISGHDNLYWYRRVMGKEIKFLLHFVKESKQDESGMPNNRFLAERTGGTYSTLKVQPAELEDSGVYFCASSQRVAGSTDTQYFGPGTRLTVL.

Only a few counts were recorded for this clone. Other DNA sequences of this sample code for an identical CDR3. The chain combines TRBV7-3 with TRBJ2-3, with a possible D match to TRBD1 (8 bases). V lost 3 bases and J 2 bases, leaving 12 bases between the germline ends. Germline V gives CDR1 SGHTA, CDR2 FQGTGA. The CDR3 spans 15 residues. CDR3 protein: CASSLTGDYTDTQYF. Written as DNA, the CDR3 is TGTGCCAGCAGCTTGACAGGGGACTACACAGATACGCAGTATTTT.

In its sample, this clone was seen once. The chain employs TRBV21-1 and TRBJ2-5; the D call of TRBD2 is as the table states it, not checked on the DNA. TRBV21-1 is listed as a pseudogene. The CDR3 spans 14 residues. CDR3 coding DNA: TGTGCCAGCGGAATAGCGGGAGCGAGGAAGACCCAGTACTTC. This gives the protein CASGIAGARKTQYF.

The chain joins TRBV18 to TRBJ2-3, with TRBD1 matching 8 bases. J was trimmed by 4 bases and V by 0 bases; bases with no gene match: 0. This CDR3 is built from 14 residues. Germline V gene sequence: CDR1 KGHSH, CDR2 LQKENI. CDR3 DNA: TGTGCCAGCTCACCACCGACAGGGGCAGATACGCAGTATTTT. Amino acids: CASSPPTGADTQYF.

CDR3 nucleotides: TGTGCCAGCAGCCAAGGGACAGGACGGAATCAGCCCCAGCATTTT. It codes for CASSQGTGRNQPQHF. The V call is TRBV4-2, the J call TRBJ1-5; 7 bases are shared with TRBD1. With 1 base clipped from V and 4 bases from J, the junction kept 4 bases outside the gene matches. This CDR3 spans 15 amino acids. CDR1 LGHNA and CDR2 YNFKEQ come from the germline V gene.

This chain uses TRBV2 with TRBJ2-3, with TRBD2 identical over 10 bases. The germline gives CDR1 SNHLY, CDR2 FYNNEI. V was pared by 9 bases and J by 5 bases, with 8 bases of the junction left unmatched. This CDR3 contains 14 residues. This CDR3 is CASMLAGDGDTQYF. CDR3 sequence (DNA): TGTGCCAGTATGCTAGCGGGGGATGGAGATACGCAGTATTTT.

The V gene is TRBV6-1, the J gene TRBJ1-5, with TRBD1 matching 9 bases. The CDR3 runs 17 residues. J lost 1 base, V lost 3 bases, and 7 bases had no gene match. Germline V gene sequence: CDR1 MNHNS, CDR2 SASEGT. The CDR3 DNA sequence: TGTGCCAGCAGTGAGGCCGGGACAGGGATAAGCAATCAGCCCCAGCATTTT. Encoded protein: CASSEAGTGISNQPQHF.

This clone came up a few times. The chain recombines TRBV11-1 with TRBJ1-6, with TRBD1 as a possible D gene (5 bases). V was cut by 1 base and J by 15 bases, with 10 bases left in between. Looked up from germline, CDR1 is SGHAT and CDR2 is FQDESV (reference sequence). The CDR3 covers 12 residues. The DNA of the CDR3 is TGTGCCAGCAGCTTAGATCAGGGTCACCTCCACTTT. Protein product: CASSLDQGHLHF. The entire variable domain, with the rest obtained from reference TRBV11-1 and TRBJ1-6, is as follows: EAEVAQSPRYKITEKSQAVAFWCDPISGHATLYWYRQILGQGPELLVQFQDESVVDDSQLPKDRFSAERLKGVDSTLKIQPAELGDSAMYLCASSLDQGHLHFGNGTRLTVT.

The rearrangement links TRBV5-4 to TRBJ2-2, with 12 positions matching TRBD1. This CDR3 contains 17 residues. From germline, CDR1 is SGHNT and CDR2 YYREEE (reference sequence). The junction had 11 bases not matched to a gene; V was cut back by 5 bases and J by 6 bases. CDR3 region: CASRSGTGGPRPGELFF. DNA for the CDR3: TGTGCCAGCAGGTCCGGGACAGGGGGCCCGAGGCCCGGGGAGCTGTTTTTT.

The rearrangement links TRBV5-1 to TRBJ2-2, with a possible D match to TRBD1 (5 bases). CDR1 SGHRS and CDR2 YFSETQ come from the germline V gene. Trimming shortened V by 0 bases and J by 4 bases, and 13 bases separated the two germline ends. The CDR3 consists of 16 residues. The DNA for the CDR3 is TGCGCCAGCAGCTTGGATCCAGCGCAGGGCACCGGGGAGCTGTTTTTT. As protein: CASSLDPAQGTGELFF.

V usage is TRBV5-1 and J usage is TRBJ1-6; D may be TRBD1 (6 bases). V lost 4 bases and J 7 bases, leaving 12 bases between the germline ends. The CDR3 extends over 14 amino acids. Germline V lookup: CDR1 SGHRS, CDR2 YFSETQ. The CDR3 region has the DNA TGCGCCAGCAGCAGCACAGGGAGAAATTCACCCCTCCACTTT. Translated, it gives CASSSTGRNSPLHF.

The chain couples TRBV2 to TRBJ2-5, with D perhaps TRBD1 (6 bases). With 3 bases removed from V and 4 bases from J, the gap between germline ends came to 6 bases. CDR1 is SNHLY and CDR2 is FYNNEI in the germline V gene. The CDR3 covers 12 residues. The CDR3, as DNA: TGTGCCAGCAGTGAGGGGGCAGAGACCCAGTACTTC. Translating it yields CASSEGAETQYF.

This clone was seen only once. The chain employs TRBV12-5 and TRBJ2-6; 7 bases match TRBD2. The length of the CDR3 is 17 residues. Germline CDR1 is LGHNT and CDR2 is FRNRAP. After removal of 6 bases from V and 0 bases from J, the junction contained 8 bases not matched to a gene. CDR3 in DNA: TGTGCTAGTGGCAGGGAGGGCGGTTCCTCTGGGGCCAACGTCCTGACTTTC. Its protein is CASGREGGSSGANVLTF. Drawing the rest from reference TRBV12-5 and TRBJ2-6, the complete variable domain is DARVTQTPRHKVTEMGQEVTMRCQPILGHNTVFWYRQTMMQGLELLAYFRNRAPLDDSGMPKDRFSAEMPDATLATLKIQPSEPRDSAVYFCASGREGGSSGANVLTFGAGSRLTVL.